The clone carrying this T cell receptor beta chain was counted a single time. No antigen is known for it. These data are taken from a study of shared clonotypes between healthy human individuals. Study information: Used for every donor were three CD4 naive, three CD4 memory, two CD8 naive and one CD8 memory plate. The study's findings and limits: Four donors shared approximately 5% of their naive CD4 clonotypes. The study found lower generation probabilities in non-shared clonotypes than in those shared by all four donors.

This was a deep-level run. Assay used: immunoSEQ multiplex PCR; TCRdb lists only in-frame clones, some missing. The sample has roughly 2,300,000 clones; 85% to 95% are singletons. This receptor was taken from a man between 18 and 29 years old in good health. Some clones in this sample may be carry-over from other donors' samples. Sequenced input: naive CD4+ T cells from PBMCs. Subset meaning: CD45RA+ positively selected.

The CDR3 reads CASSGTGDYYSNQPQHF. CDR3 coding DNA: TGTGCCAGTTCCGGGACAGGGGACTACTATAGCAATCAGCCCCAGCATTTT. The rearrangement links TRBV28 to TRBJ1-5; TRBD1 matches at 10 bases. Germline CDR1 is MDHEN and CDR2 is SYDVKM. This CDR3 has 17 amino acids. V gave up 9 bases and J gave up 0 bases; unmatched junction bases: 11.